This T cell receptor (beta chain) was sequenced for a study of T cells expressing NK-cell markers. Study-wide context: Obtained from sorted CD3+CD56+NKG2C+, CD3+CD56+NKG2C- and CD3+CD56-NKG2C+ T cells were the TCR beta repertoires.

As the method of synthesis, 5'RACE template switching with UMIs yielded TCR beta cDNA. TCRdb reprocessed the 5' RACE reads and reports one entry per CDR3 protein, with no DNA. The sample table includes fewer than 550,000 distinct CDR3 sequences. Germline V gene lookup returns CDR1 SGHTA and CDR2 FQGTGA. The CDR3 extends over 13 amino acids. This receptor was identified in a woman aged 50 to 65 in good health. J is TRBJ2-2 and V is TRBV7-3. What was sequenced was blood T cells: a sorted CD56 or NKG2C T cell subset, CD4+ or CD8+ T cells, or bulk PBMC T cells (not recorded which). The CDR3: CASQMGLGGELFF.